These 12 T cell receptor beta chains share one sample of origin, sequenced in a study of T cell responses to AZD1222 COVID-19 vaccine. The method was immunoSEQ multiplex PCR; TCRdb's version includes in-frame clones alone and lacks a portion of them. Of tens of thousands of clones in the sample, about 90% are singletons; the top ten hold over 15%. Sequencing used peripheral blood, obtained on day 0 of AZD1222 vaccination. The receptors derive from an adult in good health.

This chain links TRBV6-5 with TRBJ2-1; 8 nucleotides agree with TRBD2. The CDR3 has 14 amino acids. CDR1 and CDR2 from the germline V gene are MNHEY and SVGAGI. V was pared by 0 bases and J by 8 bases, with 3 bases of the junction left unmatched. CDR3 region: CASSYSMGLDEQFF. The DNA of the CDR3 is TGTGCCAGCAGTTACTCGATGGGACTAGATGAGCAGTTCTTC.

This sequence joins TRBV30 and TRBJ1-5; weak D call: TRBD1 (6 bases). V was clipped by 0 bases and J by 2 bases, with 11 bases between them. This CDR3 contains 15 residues. From germline, CDR1 is GTSNPN and CDR2 SVGIG (reference sequence). The CDR3 is CAWSVGYRGNQPQHF. The CDR3 DNA reads TGTGCCTGGAGTGTAGGCTACAGGGGCAATCAGCCCCAGCATTTT. Supplemented by reference TRBV30 and TRBJ1-5, the full variable domain reads SQTIHQWPATLVQPVGSPLSLECTVEGTSNPNLYWYRQAAGRGLQLLFYSVGIGQISSEVPQNLSASRPQDRQFILSSKKLLLSDSGFYLCAWSVGYRGNQPQHFGDGTRLSIL.

In nucleotides, the CDR3 is TGTGCCAGCAGACTAGCGGGGGTGGAAGAGACCCAGTACTTC. Translated: CASRLAGVEETQYF. J is TRBJ2-5 and V is TRBV6-5, with 11 bases lining up with TRBD2. From germline, CDR1 is MNHEY and CDR2 SVGAGI. The CDR3 spans 14 residues. V trimming: 6 bases; J trimming: 3 bases; junction bases outside the gene matches: 3.

This chain joins TRBV4-2 and TRBJ2-5, with D possibly matching TRBD1 (6 bases). Germline CDR1 reads LGHNA; CDR2 reads YNFKEQ. Between the trimmed V and J ends, which lost 0 bases and 2 bases, there was a span of 13 bases. The CDR3 is 16 amino acids. The CDR3 loop reads CASSQEYRQAQETQYF. The DNA for the CDR3 is TGTGCCAGCAGCCAAGAATACCGACAGGCACAAGAGACCCAGTACTTC.

The gene calls are TRBV19 and TRBJ1-2, with a possible D match to TRBD1 (6 bases). Germline values: CDR1 LNHDA, CDR2 SQIVND (reference sequence). The CDR3 loop spans 16 amino acids. Trimming took 7 bases from V and 4 from J, leaving 22 bases between them. CDR3 amino acids: CASTPSGQGYSYGYTF. The CDR3 nucleotides are TGTGCCAGTACTCCGAGTGGGCAGGGGTATTCCTATGGCTACACCTTC.

The chain employs TRBV6-5 and TRBJ1-4; D unclear. The germline V gene has CDR1 MNHEY and CDR2 SVGAGI. The CDR3 loop spans 15 amino acids. V lost 2 bases to trimming and J lost 8 bases, with 15 bases between them. CDR3 sequence reads: CASSYAAGVGEKLFF. Written as DNA, the CDR3 is TGTGCCAGCAGTTACGCGGCAGGCGTTGGCGAAAAACTGTTTTTT.

The genes are TRBV28 and TRBJ1-4; a possible D gene is TRBD1 (5 bases). Trimming removed 6 bases from V and 6 bases from J, with 14 bases in between. The CDR3 loop spans 14 amino acids. CDR1 is MDHEN and CDR2 is SYDVKM in the germline V gene. The CDR3: CASSLGGTYEKLFF. DNA for the CDR3: TGTGCCAGCAGCCTGGGGGGTACTTATGAAAAACTGTTTTTT.

This clone is a singleton in its sample. The chain recombines TRBV5-1 with TRBJ1-2; no firm D call. Germline CDR1 SGHRS, CDR2 YFSETQ. CDR3 size: 13 residues. V was trimmed by 0 bases and J by 6 bases, leaving 9 bases between them. CDR3 region: CASSLEGTDGYTF. The CDR3 coding sequence is TGCGCCAGCAGCTTGGAGGGTACCGATGGCTACACCTTC.

The gene calls are TRBV7-9 and TRBJ1-1; D not certain. V lost 2 bases, J lost 1 base, and 8 bases lay in between. There are 14 residues in the CDR3. CDR1 and CDR2 from the germline V gene are SEHNR and FQNEAQ (reference sequence). CDR3 sequence: CASSLNPGNTEAFF. The CDR3 nucleotides are TGTGCCAGCAGCTTAAACCCCGGGAACACTGAAGCTTTCTTT. Using reference TRBV7-9 and TRBJ1-1 for the parts outside the CDR3, the full variable domain is DTGVSQNPRHKITKRGQNVTFRCDPISEHNRLYWYRQTLGQGPEFLTYFQNEAQLEKSRLLSDRFSAERPKGSFSTLEIQRTEQGDSAMYLCASSLNPGNTEAFFGQGTRLTVV.

This chain uses TRBV4-2 with TRBJ2-2; 9 positions match TRBD1. This CDR3 is 15 amino acids long. Germline lookup yields CDR1 LGHNA and CDR2 YNFKEQ. V lost 4 bases to trimming and J lost 5 bases; unmatched junction nucleotides: 5. The CDR3 DNA follows: TGTGCCAGCAGCCTACGACAGGGGGTTACCGGGGAGCTGTTTTTT. Translation: CASSLRQGVTGELFF.

This sequence joins TRBV28 and TRBJ2-7; 8 bases agree with TRBD1. Germline values: CDR1 MDHEN, CDR2 SYDVKM. This CDR3 is 15 amino acids long. V dropped 2 bases and J dropped 3; count of bases not matched to a gene: 6. The DNA of the CDR3 is TGTGCCAGCAGTTTACCTCCGGGACAGGACTACGAGCAGTACTTC. Protein: CASSLPPGQDYEQYF.

This clone was seen a handful of times. The J gene is TRBJ2-1, the V gene TRBV7-6; D is perhaps TRBD1 or TRBD2 (6 bases each). Between the trimmed V and J ends, which lost 1 base and 1 base, there was a span of 17 bases. Germline values: CDR1 SGHVS, CDR2 FNYEAQ. The CDR3 is 18 residues long. The CDR3, as DNA: TGTGCCAGCAGCTTAGGTGGGGGGCGAAAGAAATCCTACAATGAGCAGTTCTTC. Translated, it gives CASSLGGGRKKSYNEQFF.